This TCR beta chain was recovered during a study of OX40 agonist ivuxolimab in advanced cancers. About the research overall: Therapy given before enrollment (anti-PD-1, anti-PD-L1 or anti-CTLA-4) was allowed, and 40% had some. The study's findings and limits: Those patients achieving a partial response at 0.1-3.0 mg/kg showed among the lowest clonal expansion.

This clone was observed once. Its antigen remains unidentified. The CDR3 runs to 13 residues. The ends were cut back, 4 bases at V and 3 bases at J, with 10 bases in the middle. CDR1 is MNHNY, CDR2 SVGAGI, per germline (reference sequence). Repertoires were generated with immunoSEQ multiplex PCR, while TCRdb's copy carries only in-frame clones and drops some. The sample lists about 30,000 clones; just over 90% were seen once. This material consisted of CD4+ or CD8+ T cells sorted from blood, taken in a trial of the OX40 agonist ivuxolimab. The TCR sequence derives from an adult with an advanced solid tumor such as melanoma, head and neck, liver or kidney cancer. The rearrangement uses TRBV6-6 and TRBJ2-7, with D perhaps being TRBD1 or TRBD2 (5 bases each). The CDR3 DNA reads TGTGCCAGCAGTTTCGGGACCAACTACGAGCAGTACTTC. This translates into CASSFGTNYEQYF.